Here is one T cell receptor (beta chain) with its context. Trimming cost V 3 bases and J 4 bases, with 12 bases left between them. The germline V gene has CDR1 MNHNS and CDR2 SASEGT. The CDR3 loop spans 14 amino acids. The record originates from a study of blood T cell repertoires in COVID-19. Study-level information: Specimens from acute and convalescent COVID-19 originated in the United States, Italy and Spain.

Profiled with immunoSEQ multiplex PCR; TCRdb holds only in-frame clones, not every one. The sample has 250,000 or so clones; approximately 84% are singletons. The gene calls are TRBV6-1 and TRBJ1-1; possible D gene TRBD1, 6 bases. The sequenced material came from peripheral blood. The clonotype was recovered from a man aged 50-60 years with acute or convalescent COVID-19. CDR3 coding DNA: TGTGCCAGCAGTGAGGACAGTTTAACCACTGAAGCTTTCTTT. Translating it yields CASSEDSLTTEAFF.